The source of this TCR beta chain is a study of metastatic and nonmetastatic thyroid tumors. Looking at the study overall: Thyroid patients, malignant and benign, had repertoires compared across blood and tumor or nodule tissue. General observations from the study: Reported TCR beta diversity, measured in blood and tumor, was significantly higher for malignant thyroid tumors than for benign nodules.

V was cut by 0 bases and J by 0 bases, with 10 bases left in between. The CDR3 has 15 amino acids. Germline CDR1 reads SGHRS; CDR2 reads YFSETQ. TCRdb reanalyzed the PCR reads via MiXCR. The profile shows roughly 7,400 clones, 15% to 20% of them singletons. Patients underwent thyroid surgery, and none had received any treatment before it. This clone showed up just a few times. Its antigen remains unidentified. Sequencing was performed on adjacent normal tissue. This chain joins TRBV5-1 and TRBJ2-7; D is unresolved. This clonotype was sampled from a female donor with papillary thyroid cancer or a benign thyroid nodule (not recorded which). Some clones in this sample may be carry-over from other donors' samples. CDR3 DNA sequence: TGCGCCAGCAGCTTGGGGTTAGGCAGCTCCTACGAGCAGTACTTC. This translates into CASSLGLGSSYEQYF.